This TCR beta chain came from a study of blood T cell repertoires in COVID-19. Study summary: Samples of COVID-19 (acute and convalescent) were obtained from the United States, Italy and Spain. Sample material is recorded as cDNA or gDNA derived from T cells, B-cell-depleted T cells, or PBMCs.

Germline V gene data show CDR1 as SGHTA and CDR2 as FQGNSA. Trimming cost V 5 bases and J 9 bases; bases outside gene matches: 9. This CDR3 has 14 residues. In the source study's methods: Reference gene primer amplification gave estimated nucleated cell counts. Repertoires were generated with immunoSEQ multiplex PCR, while TCRdb's copy carries only in-frame clones and drops some. The V and J calls and clone size come from that table; D and trimming were worked out from the DNA. Among 90,000 to 120,000 clones listed, around 80% were seen once. The TCR comes from a man aged 70-80 years with acute or convalescent COVID-19. Sequenced: peripheral blood. The gene calls are TRBV7-2 and TRBJ2-1; 8 bases fit TRBD1. CDR3 sequence reads: CASSPQTGDVEQFF. The CDR3, as DNA: TGTGCCAGCAGCCCACAGACAGGGGATGTTGAGCAGTTCTTC.